This T cell receptor beta chain was obtained from a study of Graves' ophthalmopathy and Graves' hyperthyroidism. Study-wide background: No treatment had been given when peripheral blood was collected at initial diagnosis.

TCR beta CDR3 regions were amplified from RNA transcripts. First-round RT-PCR used HTBI primers; second-round multiplex PCR followed. One entry per CDR3 protein, called by TCRdb with MiXCR from the multiplex PCR reads. Of fewer than 600,000 distinct CDR3 sequences detected, approximately 15% appear once; the ten largest clones hold 8% to 10%. It was on clinical symptoms, serum thyroxine, TRAb, thyroid ultrasound and orbital computed tomography that diagnosis relied. PBMCs stemmed from around 9.1 ml of fresh peripheral blood. CDR1 and CDR2 from the germline V gene are KGHDR and SFDVKD. The CDR3 sequence is 16 residues long. V lost 4 bases and J lost 5, with 16 bases in between.

This clonotype was obtained from a woman younger than 45 with Graves' ophthalmopathy. The chain is built from TRBV24-1 and TRBJ2-2, with D perhaps TRBD1 (5 bases). Sequencing input: blood. CDR3 sequence: CATSDVRGSVTGELFF. CDR3 DNA: TGTGCCACCAGTGACGTAAGGGGCTCCGTTACCGGGGAGCTGTTTTTT.